Listed below are T cell receptor beta chains from one sample, sequenced in a study. Each CDR3 protein gets one entry after TCRdb re-called the 5' RACE reads with MiXCR. The table records some 54,000 distinct CDR3 sequences, under 20% of them present only once. Sequencing input: naive CD4+ T cells sorted from blood. These receptors came from a female donor with breast cancer. Both conserved end residues are part of each CDR3. Fields, in order: clone size, D gene, CDR3 length, V gene, J gene, CDR3 protein, CDR3 DNA. The D gene is left open where the match is weak. Clone size is not always given. Where it is, it says once, few, many or a class for expanded clones.

-,-,15,TRBV7-9,TRBJ2-2,CASSFNKRDTGELFF,TGTGCCAGCAGCTTCAATAAACGGGACACCGGGGAGCTGTTTTTT
-,-,13,TRBV29-1,TRBJ2-3,CSVEKQGRDTQYF,TGCAGCGTTGAAAAGCAGGGGAGGGATACGCAGTACTTT
-,-,13,TRBV20-1,TRBJ1-1,CSDGPRMNTGAFF,TGCAGTGATGGACCGAGAATGAACACTGGAGCTTTCTTT
few,-,14,TRBV5-1,TRBJ2-7,CASTSGRTVYEQYF,TGCGCCAGCACCTCAGGACGGACGGTATACGAGCAGTACTTC
few,TRBD1,15,TRBV6-6,TRBJ2-7,CASSYTGGSGYEQYF,TGTGCCAGCAGTTACACAGGGGGCTCAGGCTACGAGCAGTACTTC
-,TRBD1,18,TRBV5-1,TRBJ2-2,CASSFTYSGTANTGELFF,TGCGCCAGCAGCTTCACCTACTCCGGGACAGCGAACACCGGGGAGCTGTTCTTT
few,-,14,TRBV2,TRBJ1-1,CASSEGSRNTEAFF,TGTGCCAGCAGTGAAGGCAGTCGGAACACTGAAGCTTTCTTT
-,TRBD1,17,TRBV19,TRBJ2-3,CASSWAAGQGGTDTQYF,TGTGCCAGTAGTTGGGCCGCCGGACAGGGTGGCACAGATACGCAGTATTTT
many,-,12,TRBV5-1,TRBJ2-5,CATRGSGETQYF,TGCGCCACCCGGGGGTCAGGAGAGACCCAGTACTTC
few,TRBD1,13,TRBV2,TRBJ1-2,CASRLDRGYGYTF,TGTGCCAGCAGACTAGACAGGGGCTATGGCTACACCTTC
-,-,12,TRBV11-2,TRBJ2-7,CASSLDVEEQYF,TGTGCCAGCAGCTTAGATGTGGAGGAGCAGTACTTC
-,-,15,TRBV7-3,TRBJ1-1,CTSSLEVTGNTEAFF,TGTACCAGCAGCCTAGAAGTCACGGGGAACACTGAAGCTTTCTTT
few,-,13,TRBV27,TRBJ2-7,CATGGWDTYEQYF,TGTGCCACCGGGGGCTGGGATACCTACGAGCAGTACTTC
-,TRBD2,17,TRBV10-3,TRBJ2-1,CAISAASGRGSYNEQFF,TGTGCCATCAGTGCGGCTAGCGGGAGGGGATCCTACAATGAGCAGTTCTTC
many,-,15,TRBV4-2,TRBJ2-7,CASSQERLDAYEQYF,TGTGCCAGCAGCCAAGAGAGACTAGACGCCTACGAGCAGTACTTC
few,TRBD1,14,TRBV5-1,TRBJ1-2,CASSLDFGTEDVTF,TGCGCCAGCAGCCTCGACTTCGGGACAGAAGACGTGACCTTC
few,-,15,TRBV4-2,TRBJ1-5,CASSPTFGSNQPQHF,TGTGCCAGCAGCCCCACTTTTGGTAGCAATCAGCCCCAGCATTTT
-,-,13,TRBV11-3,TRBJ2-2,CASTGRNTGELFF,TGTGCCAGCACCGGGAGGAACACCGGGGAGCTGTTTTTT
-,TRBD2,15,TRBV28,TRBJ2-1,CASSSPGLAIHEQFF,TGTGCCAGCAGTTCCCCGGGACTAGCGATCCATGAGCAGTTCTTC
-,-,15,TRBV11-2,TRBJ2-3,CASSLRLGSADTQYF,TGTGCCAGCAGCTTACGACTTGGGTCGGCAGATACGCAGTATTTT
-,-,16,TRBV6-5,TRBJ1-2,CASSYSLGRGSYGYTF,TGTGCCAGCAGTTACTCGCTGGGCAGAGGGAGCTATGGCTACACCTTC
-,-,16,TRBV2,TRBJ2-2,CASSPTRTLNTGELFF,TGTGCCAGCAGTCCGACCAGGACGTTGAACACCGGGGAGCTGTTTTTT
many,TRBD1,13,TRBV6-1,TRBJ1-1,CASSLQGLTEAFF,TGTGCCAGCAGCTTACAGGGGTTGACTGAAGCTTTCTTT
few,-,13,TRBV7-9,TRBJ1-2,CASSDRLNYGYTF,TGTGCCAGCAGCGACAGGCTTAACTATGGCTACACCTTC
-,TRBD2,17,TRBV4-2,TRBJ2-3,CASSQEYSSSGRDTQYF,TGTGCCAGCAGCCAAGAATACAGCTCTAGCGGGAGGGATACGCAGTATTTT
-,TRBD1,16,TRBV18,TRBJ2-2,CASSPRDRQNTGELFF,TGTGCCAGCTCACCACGGGACAGACAGAACACCGGGGAGCTGTTTTTT
-,TRBD2,15,TRBV29-1,TRBJ2-7,CSVLQLRGRAYEQYF,TGCAGCGTTCTGCAGTTGCGGGGGAGAGCCTACGAGCAGTACTTC
few,-,14,TRBV7-2,TRBJ2-5,CASSSGTYQETQYF,TGTGCCAGCAGCTCCGGGACTTACCAAGAGACCCAGTACTTC
few,TRBD1,16,TRBV6-2/TRBV6-3,TRBJ1-5,CASRDRGLGGNQPQHF,TGTGCCAGCCGGGACAGGGGGCTCGGAGGCAATCAGCCCCAGCATTTT
-,-,13,TRBV4-1,TRBJ1-6,CASSRYGESPLHF,TGCGCCAGCAGCCGTTATGGGGAGTCACCCCTCCACTTT